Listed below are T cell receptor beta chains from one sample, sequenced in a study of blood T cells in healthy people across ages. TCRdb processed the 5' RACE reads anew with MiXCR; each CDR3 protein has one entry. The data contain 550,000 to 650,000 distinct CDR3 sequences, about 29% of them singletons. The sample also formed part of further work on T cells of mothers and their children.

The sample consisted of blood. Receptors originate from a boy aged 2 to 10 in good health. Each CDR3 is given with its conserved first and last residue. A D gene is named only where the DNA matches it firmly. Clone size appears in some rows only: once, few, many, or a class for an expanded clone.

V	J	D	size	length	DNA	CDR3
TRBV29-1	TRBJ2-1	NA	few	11	TGCAGCGTTGAAGTGGGAAATGAGCAGTTCTTC	CSVEVGNEQFF
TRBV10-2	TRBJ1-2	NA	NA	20	TGCGCCAGCAGTGAGTCGAGGTGGGCCGCTGGAGGGATCCCAAACTATGGCTGCACCTTC	CASSESRWAAGGIPNYGCTF
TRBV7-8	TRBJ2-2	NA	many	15	TGTGCCAGCAGCCGCGCAACGGGGCGAACCGGGGAGCTGTTTTTT	CASSRATGRTGELFF
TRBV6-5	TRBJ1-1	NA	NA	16	TGTGCCAGCAGTTATTCACTAACTAATATGAACACTGAAGCTTTCTTT	CASSYSLTNMNTEAFF
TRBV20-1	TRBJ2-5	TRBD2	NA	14	TGCAGTGCTAGGGGACTAGCGGGTAGAGAGACCCGGTACTTC	CSARGLAGRETRYF
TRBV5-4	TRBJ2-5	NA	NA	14	TGTGCCAGCAGCTTGTTCCGGTCCCAAGAGACCCAGTACTTC	CASSLFRSQETQYF
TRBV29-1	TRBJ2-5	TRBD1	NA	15	TGCAGCGTTGAAGATAGGACAGGGCAGGGAGAGACCCAGTACTTC	CSVEDRTGQGETQYF
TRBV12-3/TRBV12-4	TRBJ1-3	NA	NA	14	TGTGCCAGCAGCCCAGACGGTTATGGAAACACCATATATTTT	CASSPDGYGNTIYF
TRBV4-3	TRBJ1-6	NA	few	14	TGCGCCAGCAGCCAAGAAGCAGGGGAAAGGCCCCTCCACTTT	CASSQEAGERPLHF
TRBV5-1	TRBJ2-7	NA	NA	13	TGCGCCAGCAGCTGGGGTGGTGACTACGAGCAGTACTTC	CASSWGGDYEQYF
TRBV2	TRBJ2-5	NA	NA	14	TGTGCCAGCAGTAAGAGGAGACAGCAAGAGACCCAGTACTTC	CASSKRRQQETQYF
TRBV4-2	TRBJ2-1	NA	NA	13	TGTGCCAGCAGCGGGGGTCTGAACAATGAGCAGTTCTTC	CASSGGLNNEQFF
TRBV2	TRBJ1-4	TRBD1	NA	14	TGTGCCAGCAGTAGACAGGGCCCCAATGAAAAACTGTTTTTT	CASSRQGPNEKLFF
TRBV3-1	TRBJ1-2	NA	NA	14	TGCGCCAGCAGCCAAGTCCGGGGACTCTATGGCTACACCTTC	CASSQVRGLYGYTF
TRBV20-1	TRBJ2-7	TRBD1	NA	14	TGCAGTGCTGGCCCCGGGACAGGGGGTGCCGAGCAGTACTTC	CSAGPGTGGAEQYF
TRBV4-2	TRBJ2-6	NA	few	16	TGTGCCAGCAGCCCGGGTGACGGCGTTGGGGCCAACGTCCTGACTTTC	CASSPGDGVGANVLTF
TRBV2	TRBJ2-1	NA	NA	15	TGTGCCAGCAGTGATGCTGCGGGACGTTACAATGAGCAGTTCTTC	CASSDAAGRYNEQFF
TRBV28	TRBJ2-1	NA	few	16	TGTGCCAGCAGTTTCATGAGGAATCGGCTAGCGAATGAGCGGTTCTTC	CASSFMRNRLANERFF
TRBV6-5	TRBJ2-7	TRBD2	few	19	TGTGCCAGCAGTTACTCGGCCCCGCAGGCCACTAGCGGTTCCTACGAGCAGTACTTC	CASSYSAPQATSGSYEQYF